What follows is one T cell receptor beta chain and its context. The antigen is undetermined. This sample stems from a study of graft-versus-host responses after intestinal transplantation. Study information: Multivisceral, liver-intestinal, or isolated intestinal transplants were received by the recipients. Every recipient underwent anti-thymocyte globulin induction, then tacrolimus and steroids for around three years.

Measured with immunoSEQ multiplex PCR; TCRdb has only the in-frame clones, and not every one. Counted here are about 88,000 clones, around 90% occurring once; the ten biggest clones make up 0.3% to 0.45%. Study results and limitations: Some GvH clones appeared in ileal mucosa or blood before recipient bone marrow. There was an association between peak levels of circulating GvH clones and early post-transplant HvG declines.

Germline CDR1 and CDR2: SGHVS and FQNEAQ. V shed 0 bases, J shed 2 bases, and the junction held 2 bases outside the gene matches. CDR3 length equals 15 residues. The V call is TRBV7-8, the J call TRBJ2-5, with 8 positions matching TRBD1. This sample comprised unstimulated CD4+ T cells sorted from spleen or lymph node cells, obtained before transplant. This receptor was identified in a human donor who was the organ donor for an intestinal transplant. CDR3 in DNA: TGTGCCAGCAGCTTAGCCGGACAGGGACAAGAGACCCAGTACTTC. Amino acids: CASSLAGQGQETQYF.